This T cell receptor beta chain stems from a study of CD8 T cells in Susac syndrome (dated by TCRdb to about 2019). With respect to the entire study: Of the Susac syndrome patients who were sequenced, roughly 8 were in clinical remission while six had clinically active disease. The clonality of the CD8+ T cell repertoire was compared across approximately 11 healthy donors, roughly 14 Susac syndrome patients and around 16 multiple sclerosis patients. Whether CD8+ T cell activation and differentiation in Susac syndrome was antigen driven was tested using repertoire sequencing. At blood withdrawal, Susac syndrome patients were therapy-naive, treated with corticosteroids (with IVIg additionally given to some), or treated with IVIg alone. Here is what the overall study found, with its caveats: The number of individuals in the TCR sequencing and HLA analysis was acknowledged as relatively small. Susac syndrome CD8+ repertoires showed clonal expansion, highest in CD8+ TEMRA cells and greater in clinically active than remitting patients. Under 20 and five Susac-specific public clones were found in the total CD8+ and CD8+ TEMRA repertoires, respectively.

As to this clonotype: Its antigen is still unknown. It has no much larger one-base neighbor in the sample; base qualities were not kept.

RNA was extracted using the RNeasy kit, and roughly 0.5 to 1 ug of the RNA was reverse transcribed with random hexamers. The immunoSEQ multiplex PCR assay, which covers 54 Vbeta and 13 Jbeta segments, was used to amplify TCR beta CDR3 regions. PCR amplification bias was corrected using a synthetic template baseline for primer optimization and computational correction. The study's own analysis went as follows. Reads were assigned to V, D and J genes according to IMGT and analyzed in immunoSEQ Analyzer, with only productive sequences retained. To calculate clonality, Shannon entropy was normalized by log2 of the number of productive unique sequences and then subtracted from one. For each patient and control, public and private clones were evaluated among the 100 most prevalent clones. Susac-specific clones were defined as absent from healthy and MS cohorts, over a thousand published viral clones and other ImmuneACCESS disease sequences. TCRdb trimmed public reads at Q25 via fastp, called clones via MiXCR and kept in-frame beta chains. For every CDR3 protein sequence, its rows merge into one entry that carries the most common genes and DNA. What appears here as the V and J calls and clone size reflects TCRdb's work, not the paper's. The sample records about 130,000 distinct CDR3 sequences, 95% of which are singletons. The ten largest clones capture 0.15% to 0.2% of the sample.

Peripheral blood CD8+ and CD4+ T cells from healthy donors, Susac syndrome patients and multiple sclerosis patients were profiled using high-throughput TCR beta sequencing. The Susac syndrome patients fulfilled recently defined diagnostic criteria for either definite or probable disease. Bulk CD8+ and CD4+ T cells were purified magnetically by negative isolation, whereas CD8+ TEMRA cells were enriched by FACS. Blood was drawn into EDTA tubes, processed within 24 hours, and PBMCs were isolated by density gradient centrifugation. PBMCs intended for TCR sequencing were cryopreserved in liquid nitrogen and thawed later in a water bath at 37 degrees C. Purity of sorted or isolated CD4+, CD8+ and CD8+ TEMRA cells was at least 90%. V is clipped by 5 bases and J by 4 bases, and the sequence between their germline boundaries is 6 bases long. The germline V gene sets CDR1 to SQVTM and CDR2 to ANQGSEA. The CDR3 measures 11 amino acids from cysteine to phenylalanine. This entry keeps only the CDR3 DNA: 33 bases, framed from base 1.

Rearrangement joined TRBV29-1 to TRBJ2-1, with no confidently assigned D gene. Sequenced input: CD8+ T cells from PBMCs. This sequence was found in a human donor with Susac syndrome. The DNA is TGCAGCGTTCTCACTTACAATGAGCAGTTCTTC. It translates to CSVLTYNEQFF.